The next 2 T cell receptor beta chains were all read from a single sample in a study of low-dose radiotherapy and immunotherapy resistance in tumors. Gene-specific TRAV and TRBV primers were used for first-strand cDNA, covering alpha and beta chains. TCR amplification involved 20 PCR cycles with a constant-region primer and V-primer adapter. TCRdb re-called the reads with MiXCR, one entry per CDR3 protein. The sample has more than 12,000 distinct CDR3 sequences; roughly 52% are singletons. These receptors all come from a human donor with advanced metastatic prostate, ovarian, gallbladder or colorectal cancer (not recorded which). This table probably holds off-target reads from a library built for another chain.

The chain is built from TRBV4-3 and TRBJ2-1; weak D call: TRBD1 (5 bases). In germline, CDR1 is LGHNA, CDR2 YSLEER. The CDR3 runs to 20 residues. Trimming removed 4 bases at V and 0 bases at J, with 25 bases between. The DNA of the CDR3 is TGCGCCAGCAGCCCCTTACTTCTTGAACAACAGGCCAGCTCCTACAATGAGCAGTTCTTC. Amino acid sequence: CASSPLLLEQQASSYNEQFF.

This rearrangement joins TRBV20-1 to TRBJ2-2; TRBD2 matches 9 bases. This CDR3 has 15 residues. The germline V gene encodes CDR1 DFQATT and CDR2 SNEGSKA (reference sequence). V gave up 3 bases and J gave up 1 base; unmatched junction bases: 3. In nucleotides, the CDR3 is TGCAGTGCTAGGCCTAGCGGGATGAACACCGGGGAGCTGTTTTTT. This encodes CSARPSGMNTGELFF.